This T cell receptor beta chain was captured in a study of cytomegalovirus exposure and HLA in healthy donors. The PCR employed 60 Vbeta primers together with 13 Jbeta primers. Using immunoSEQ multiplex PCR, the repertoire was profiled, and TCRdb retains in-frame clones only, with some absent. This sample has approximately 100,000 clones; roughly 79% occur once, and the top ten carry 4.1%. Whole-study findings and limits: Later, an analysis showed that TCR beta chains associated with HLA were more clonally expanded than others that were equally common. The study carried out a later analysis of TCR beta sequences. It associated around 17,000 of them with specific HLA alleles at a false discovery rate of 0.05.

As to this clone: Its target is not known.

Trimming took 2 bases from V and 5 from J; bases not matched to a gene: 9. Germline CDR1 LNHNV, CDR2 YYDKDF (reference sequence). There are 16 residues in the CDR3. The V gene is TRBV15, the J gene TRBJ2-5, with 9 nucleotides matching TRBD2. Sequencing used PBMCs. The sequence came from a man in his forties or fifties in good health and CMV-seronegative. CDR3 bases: TGTGCCACCAGCAGATCGCTAGCGGGGCTGGGCGAGACCCAGTACTTC. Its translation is CATSRSLAGLGETQYF.